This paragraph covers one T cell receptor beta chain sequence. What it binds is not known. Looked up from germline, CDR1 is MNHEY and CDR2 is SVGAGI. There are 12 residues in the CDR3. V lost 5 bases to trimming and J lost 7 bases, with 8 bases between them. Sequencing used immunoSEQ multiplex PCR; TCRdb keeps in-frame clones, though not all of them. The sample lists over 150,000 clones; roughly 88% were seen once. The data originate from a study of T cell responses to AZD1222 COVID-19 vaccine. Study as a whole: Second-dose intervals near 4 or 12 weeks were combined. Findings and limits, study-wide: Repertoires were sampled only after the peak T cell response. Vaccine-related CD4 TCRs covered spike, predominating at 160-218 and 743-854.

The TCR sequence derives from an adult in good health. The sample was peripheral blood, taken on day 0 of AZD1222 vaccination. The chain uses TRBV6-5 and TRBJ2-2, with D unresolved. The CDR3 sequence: CASSRTGGELFF. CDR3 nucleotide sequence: TGTGCCAGCAGTCGGACGGGCGGGGAGCTGTTTTTT.